These 3 T cell receptor beta chains came from one sample sequenced in a study of OX40 agonist ivuxolimab in advanced cancers. Here immunoSEQ multiplex PCR was the method, and the copy in TCRdb shows in-frame clones only, minus some. The sample includes more than 95,000 clones, roughly 90% of them seen just once. The sequencing used CD4+ or CD8+ T cells sorted from blood, collected in a trial of the OX40 agonist ivuxolimab. These receptor sequences come from an adult with an advanced solid tumor such as melanoma, head and neck, liver or kidney cancer.

The genes are TRBV2 and TRBJ2-2; 9 nucleotides line up with TRBD1. CDR1 SNHLY and CDR2 FYNNEI come from the germline V gene. The CDR3 runs 15 residues. With 6 bases clipped from V and 6 bases from J, the junction kept 8 bases outside the gene matches. The CDR3 loop reads CASSGDRVIAGELFF. The CDR3 DNA follows: TGTGCCAGCAGCGGGGACAGGGTCATCGCCGGGGAGCTGTTTTTT.

The V gene is TRBV6-5, the J gene TRBJ2-1, with 7 bases aligning to TRBD2. J was trimmed by 4 bases and V by 6 bases; bases with no gene match: 9. CDR1 is MNHEY and CDR2 is SVGAGI in the germline V gene. This CDR3 has 15 residues. The CDR3 sequence: CASRGGAGRYNEQFF. The CDR3, as DNA: TGTGCCAGCAGAGGCGGAGCGGGGAGGTACAATGAGCAGTTCTTC.

V usage is TRBV4-1 and J usage is TRBJ2-3, with D unclear. Germline V gene sequence: CDR1 MGHRA, CDR2 YSYEKL. The CDR3 extends over 14 amino acids. V lost 1 base and J lost 0, with 5 bases in between. The CDR3 nucleotides read TGCGCCAGCAGCCAAGGATATAGCACAGATACGCAGTATTTT. Translation: CASSQGYSTDTQYF.